This T cell receptor beta chain was captured in a study of graft-versus-host responses after intestinal transplantation (dated by TCRdb to the early 2020s). Describing the broader study: The transplants that recipients received were multivisceral, liver-intestinal, or isolated intestinal. All recipients received anti-thymocyte globulin induction followed by maintenance tacrolimus and steroids for three to four years. Bulk TCR-beta CDR3 sequencing was used to track graft-versus-host and host-versus-graft alloreactive T cell clones in the graft, circulation and bone marrow after intestinal transplantation. To identify alloreactive clones, pre-transplant mixed lymphocyte reaction products were sequenced and then compared with unstimulated pre-transplant donor and recipient T cells. Of the 20 to 30 intestinal transplant recipients enrolled in the cohort, one of whom was a retransplant, a few patients without pretransplant specimens were excluded. Donor T cell macrochimerism was defined as a peak of at least 4% donor T cells among recipient peripheral blood mononuclear cells. Rather than being sequenced by the commercial service, samples from a few later patients were sequenced in-house on an Illumina MiSeq and processed with MiXCR.

About this clone: There are no base qualities to consult, and no much larger clone falls within one base.

The paper's findings and limits, for the study overall: Early after transplant, peak levels of circulating GvH clones were associated with declines in HvG clones. Patients with donor T cell macrochimerism had high GvH to HvG T cell clonal ratios in their allografts. GvH clones were detected in recipient bone marrow, and some appeared earlier in ileal mucosa or blood, consistent with an intestinal mucosal origin. The conclusions were limited by the relatively low number and heterogeneity of the intestinal transplant patients.

This specimen's time point label, per the study, means: cells obtained before transplantation from donor or recipient. In the mixed lymphocyte reactions, approximately 200,000 CFSE-labeled pre-transplant responders were plated with approximately 200,000 irradiated violet-dye-labeled stimulators and cultured for approximately 6 days. After the mixed lymphocyte reaction, proliferating CD3+CD4+CFSE-low and CD3+CD8+CFSE-low responder cells were FACS-sorted on a BD Influx sorter. Receptors were amplified or captured by the immunoSEQ multiplex PCR assay. For most patients, genomic DNA was isolated with the Qiagen DNeasy Blood and Tissue Kit and shipped frozen to Adaptive Biotechnologies for TCR sequencing. For most patients, high-throughput TCR-beta CDR3 sequencing of genomic DNA was performed by Adaptive Biotechnologies. The original pipeline was this. Adaptive's ImmunoSEQ software was the source of the TCR sequencing data for about 17 patients, while three other patients were processed with MiXCR and VDJtools. To correct CD4 versus CD8 sorting errors, sequences present in both subsets at a frequency ratio below 5:1 were removed. Because the origin of CDR3 nucleotide sequences shared between donor and recipient could not be assigned, those sequences were removed. To count as alloreactive, a clone needed at least 2-fold expansion over unstimulated cells and a minimum CFSE-low frequency of 0.002% (template counts) or 0.001% (read counts). A clone was considered mappable if detected in the sequenced pre-transplant spleen, lymph node, or MLR CFSE-low populations of the donor or recipient. Cumulative frequency of alloreactive clones was calculated as a percentage of all sequences weighted by copy number. Held by TCRdb, this immuneACCESS table contains in-frame sequences only and omits some clones. Under half of the omission traces to an unresolved V gene where checked; the cause of the rest is unknown. The V and J calls and clone size are taken from that table; D and trimming were inferred from the DNA. Counted in this sample were under 15,000 clones; roughly 32% of them appeared once. 2.3% of the sample rests with the top ten.

V sheds 4 bases and J sheds 0 bases, leaving 22 bases between their ends. The CDR3 sequence holds 18 residues, the cysteine and phenylalanine included. Only the CDR3 DNA is retained, 54 bases long and in frame from the first base. The germline V gene provides CDR1 SGDLS and CDR2 YYNGEE. The TCR comes from a human patient who received an intestinal transplant. The receptor chain draws on TRBV9 and TRBJ1-1, with an unclear D gene assignment. The sequencing used alloreactive CD8+ T cells from a mixed lymphocyte reaction culture, collected before intestinal transplant. Explained via the paper, the cell subset or site label denotes: CFSE-low proliferating T cells sorted from approximately 6-day pre-transplant mixed lymphocyte reaction (GvH or HvG direction). The nucleotide sequence is TGTGCCAGCAGCCCCCACCTCCTGGGCGTTAGAATGAACACTGAAGCTTTCTTT. The translation is CASSPHLLGVRMNTEAFF.